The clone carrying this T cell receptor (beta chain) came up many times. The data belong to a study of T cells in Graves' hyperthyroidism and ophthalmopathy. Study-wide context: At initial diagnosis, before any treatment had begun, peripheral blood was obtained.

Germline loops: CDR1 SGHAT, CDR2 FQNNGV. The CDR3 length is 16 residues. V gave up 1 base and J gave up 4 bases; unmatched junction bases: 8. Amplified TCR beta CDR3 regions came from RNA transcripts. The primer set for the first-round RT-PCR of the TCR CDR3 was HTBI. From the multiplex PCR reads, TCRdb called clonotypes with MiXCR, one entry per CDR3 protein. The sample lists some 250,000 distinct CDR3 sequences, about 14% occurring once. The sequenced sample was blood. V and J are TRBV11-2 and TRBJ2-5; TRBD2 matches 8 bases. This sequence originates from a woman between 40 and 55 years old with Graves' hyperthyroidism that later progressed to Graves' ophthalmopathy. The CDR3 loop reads CASSLVGGLAGETQYF. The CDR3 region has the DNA TGTGCCAGCAGCTTAGTAGGAGGACTAGCTGGAGAGACCCAGTACTTC.